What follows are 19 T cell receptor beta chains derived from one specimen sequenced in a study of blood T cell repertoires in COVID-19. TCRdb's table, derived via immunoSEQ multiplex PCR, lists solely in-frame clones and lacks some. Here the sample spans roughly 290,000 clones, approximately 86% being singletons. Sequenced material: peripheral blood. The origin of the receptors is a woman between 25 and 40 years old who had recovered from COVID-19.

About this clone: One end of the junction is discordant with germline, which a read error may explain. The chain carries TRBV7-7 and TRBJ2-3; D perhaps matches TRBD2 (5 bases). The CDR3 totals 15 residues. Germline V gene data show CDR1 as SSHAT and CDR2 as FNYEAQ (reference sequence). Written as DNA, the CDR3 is TGTGCTAGCAGCTTCAGCGGATCAAGCACAGATACGCAGTATTTT. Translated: CASSFSGSSTDTQYF.

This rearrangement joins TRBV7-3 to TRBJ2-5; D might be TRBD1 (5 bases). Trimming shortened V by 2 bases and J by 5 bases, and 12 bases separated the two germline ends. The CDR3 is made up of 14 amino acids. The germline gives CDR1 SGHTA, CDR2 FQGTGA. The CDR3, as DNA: TGTGCCAGCAGCTTACTGGCAGGGCCCGAGACCCAGTACTTC. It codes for CASSLLAGPETQYF.

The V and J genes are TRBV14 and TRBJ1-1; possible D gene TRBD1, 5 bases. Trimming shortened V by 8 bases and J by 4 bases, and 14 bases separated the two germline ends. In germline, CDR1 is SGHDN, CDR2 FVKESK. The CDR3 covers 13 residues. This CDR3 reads CASLPIGGTEAFF. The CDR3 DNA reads TGTGCCAGCCTTCCAATCGGGGGCACTGAAGCTTTCTTT.

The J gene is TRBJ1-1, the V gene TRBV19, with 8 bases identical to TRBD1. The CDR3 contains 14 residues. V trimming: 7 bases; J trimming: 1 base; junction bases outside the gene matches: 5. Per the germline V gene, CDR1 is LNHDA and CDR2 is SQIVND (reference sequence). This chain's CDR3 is CASKMGQENTEAFF. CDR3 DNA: TGTGCCAGTAAGATGGGACAGGAGAACACTGAAGCTTTCTTT.

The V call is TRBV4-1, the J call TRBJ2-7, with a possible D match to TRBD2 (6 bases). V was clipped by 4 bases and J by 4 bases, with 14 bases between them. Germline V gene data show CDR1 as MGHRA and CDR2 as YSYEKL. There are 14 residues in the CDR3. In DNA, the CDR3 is TGCGCCAGCAGCCTAGGGGACGGAGGGTACGAGCAGTACTTC. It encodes CASSLGDGGYEQYF.

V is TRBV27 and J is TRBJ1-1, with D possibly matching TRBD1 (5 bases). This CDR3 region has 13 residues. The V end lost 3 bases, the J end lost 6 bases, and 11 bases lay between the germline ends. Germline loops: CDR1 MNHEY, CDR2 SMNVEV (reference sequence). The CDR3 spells CASSFGGDAEAFF. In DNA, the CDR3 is TGTGCCAGCAGTTTTGGGGGGGACGCTGAAGCTTTCTTT.

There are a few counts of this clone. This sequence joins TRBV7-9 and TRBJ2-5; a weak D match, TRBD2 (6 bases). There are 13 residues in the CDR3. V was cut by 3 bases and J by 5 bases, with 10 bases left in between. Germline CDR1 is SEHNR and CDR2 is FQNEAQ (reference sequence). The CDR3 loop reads CASSFPSVETQYF. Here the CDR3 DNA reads TGTGCCAGCAGCTTTCCTAGCGTGGAGACCCAGTACTTC.

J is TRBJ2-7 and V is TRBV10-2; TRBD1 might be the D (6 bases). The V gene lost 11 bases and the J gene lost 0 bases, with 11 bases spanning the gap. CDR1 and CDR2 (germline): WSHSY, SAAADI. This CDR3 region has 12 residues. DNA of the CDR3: TGCGCCTCCAAAGGGGGCTCCTACGAGCAGTACTTC. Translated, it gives CASKGGSYEQYF.

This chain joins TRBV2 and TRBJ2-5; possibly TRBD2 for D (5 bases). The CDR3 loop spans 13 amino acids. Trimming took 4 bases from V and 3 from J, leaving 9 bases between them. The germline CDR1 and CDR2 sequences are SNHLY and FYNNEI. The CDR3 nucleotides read TGTGCCAGCAGTGGAGGGCCGGAAGAGACCCAGTACTTC. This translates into CASSGGPEETQYF.

The CDR3 region has the DNA TGTGCCAGCAGTTCTTACTACGAGCAGTACTTC. Its protein is CASSSYYEQYF. The rearrangement joins TRBV6-2 or TRBV6-3 to TRBJ2-7; D not resolved. Germline-derived CDR1 and CDR2 are MNHEY and SVGEGT. V lost 4 bases and J lost 3, with 4 bases in between. The CDR3 covers 11 residues.

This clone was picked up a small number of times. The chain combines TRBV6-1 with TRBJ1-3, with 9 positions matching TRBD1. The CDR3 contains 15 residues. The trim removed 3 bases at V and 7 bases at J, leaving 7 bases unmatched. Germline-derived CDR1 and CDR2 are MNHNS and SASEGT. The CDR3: CASSEPGQGWNTIYF. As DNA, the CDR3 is TGTGCCAGCAGTGAGCCGGGACAGGGATGGAACACCATATATTTT.

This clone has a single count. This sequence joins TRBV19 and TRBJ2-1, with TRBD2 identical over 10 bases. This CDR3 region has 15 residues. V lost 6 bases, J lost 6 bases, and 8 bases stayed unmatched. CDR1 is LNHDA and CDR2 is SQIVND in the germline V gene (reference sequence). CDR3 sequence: CASSFSSGGVNEQFF. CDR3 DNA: TGTGCCAGTAGCTTCTCTAGCGGGGGTGTCAATGAGCAGTTCTTC.

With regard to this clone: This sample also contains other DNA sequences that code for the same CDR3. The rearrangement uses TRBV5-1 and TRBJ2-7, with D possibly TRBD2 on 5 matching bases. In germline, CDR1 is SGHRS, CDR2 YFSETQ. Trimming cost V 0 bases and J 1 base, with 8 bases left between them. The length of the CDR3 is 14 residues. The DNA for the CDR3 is TGCGCCAGCAGCTTGGGAGGCGGGTCCTACGAGCAGTACTTC. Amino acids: CASSLGGGSYEQYF.

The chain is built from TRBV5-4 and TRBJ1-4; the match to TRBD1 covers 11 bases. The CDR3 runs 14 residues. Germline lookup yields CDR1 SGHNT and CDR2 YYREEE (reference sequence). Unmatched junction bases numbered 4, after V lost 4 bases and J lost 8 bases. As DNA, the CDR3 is TGTGCCAGCAGCAATAGGGACAGGGGGGAAAAACTGTTTTTT. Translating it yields CASSNRDRGEKLFF.

The CDR3 DNA is TGTGCCAGCAGCGACAGGGGACGTAATCAGCCCCAGCATTTT. Translating it yields CASSDRGRNQPQHF. This chain links TRBV7-2 with TRBJ1-5; 8 bases line up with TRBD1. The germline V gene has CDR1 SGHTA and CDR2 FQGNSA. The CDR3 loop spans 14 amino acids. After removal of 5 bases from V and 4 bases from J, the junction contained 4 bases not matched to a gene.

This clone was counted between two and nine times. The CDR3 reads CASSFWGGETQYF. Written as DNA, the CDR3 is TGTGCCAGCAGCTTCTGGGGAGGGGAGACCCAGTACTTC. The chain joins TRBV5-4 to TRBJ2-5, with TRBD2 identical over 7 bases. There are 13 residues in the CDR3. Germline CDR1 and CDR2: SGHNT and YYREEE (reference sequence). J lost 5 bases, V lost 2 bases, and 3 bases had no gene match. The variable domain in full, completed from reference TRBV5-4 and TRBJ2-5, reads ETGVTQSPTHLIKTRGQQVTLRCSSQSGHNTVSWYQQALGQGPQFIFQYYREEENGRGNFPPRFSGLQFPNYSSELNVNALELDDSALYLCASSFWGGETQYFGPGTRLLVL.

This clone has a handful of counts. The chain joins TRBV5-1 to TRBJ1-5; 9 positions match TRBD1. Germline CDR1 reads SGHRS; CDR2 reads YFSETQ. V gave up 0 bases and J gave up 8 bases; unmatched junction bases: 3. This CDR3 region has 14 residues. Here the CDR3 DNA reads TGCGCCAGCAGCTTGGACAGGGGGCAAGAGCCCCAGCATTTT. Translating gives CASSLDRGQEPQHF. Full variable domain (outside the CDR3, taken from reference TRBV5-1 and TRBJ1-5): KAGVTQTPRYLIKTRGQQVTLSCSPISGHRSVSWYQQTPGQGLQFLFEYFSETQRNKGNFPGRFSGRQFSNSRSEMNVSTLELGDSALYLCASSLDRGQEPQHFGDGTRLSIL.

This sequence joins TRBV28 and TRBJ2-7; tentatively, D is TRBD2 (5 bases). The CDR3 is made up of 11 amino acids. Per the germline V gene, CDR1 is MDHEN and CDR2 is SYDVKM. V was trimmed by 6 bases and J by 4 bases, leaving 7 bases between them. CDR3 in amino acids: CASSPGYEQYF. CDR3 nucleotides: TGTGCCAGCAGCCCGGGATACGAGCAGTACTTC.

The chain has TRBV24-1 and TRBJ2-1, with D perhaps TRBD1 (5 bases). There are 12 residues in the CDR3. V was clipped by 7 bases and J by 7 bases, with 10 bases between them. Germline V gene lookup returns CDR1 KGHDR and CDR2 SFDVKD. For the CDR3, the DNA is TGTGCCACCAGGCCCCCAGGGAATGAGCAGTTCTTC. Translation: CATRPPGNEQFF.